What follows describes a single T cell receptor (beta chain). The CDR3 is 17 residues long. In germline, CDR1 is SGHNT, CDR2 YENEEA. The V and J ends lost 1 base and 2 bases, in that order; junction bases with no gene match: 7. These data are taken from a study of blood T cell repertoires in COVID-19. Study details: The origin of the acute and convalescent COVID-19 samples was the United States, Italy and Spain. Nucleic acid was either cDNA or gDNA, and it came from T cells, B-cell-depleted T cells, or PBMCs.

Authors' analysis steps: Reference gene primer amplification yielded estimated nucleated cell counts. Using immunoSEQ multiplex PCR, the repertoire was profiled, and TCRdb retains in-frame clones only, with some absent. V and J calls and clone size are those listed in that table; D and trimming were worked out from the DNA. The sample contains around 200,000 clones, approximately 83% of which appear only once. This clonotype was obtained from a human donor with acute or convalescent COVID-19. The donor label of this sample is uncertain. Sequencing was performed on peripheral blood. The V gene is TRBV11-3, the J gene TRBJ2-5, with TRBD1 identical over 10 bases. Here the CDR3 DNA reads TGTGCCAGCAGCTTAGCCCTGGGACAGGGGAGACAAGAGACCCAGTACTTC. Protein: CASSLALGQGRQETQYF.